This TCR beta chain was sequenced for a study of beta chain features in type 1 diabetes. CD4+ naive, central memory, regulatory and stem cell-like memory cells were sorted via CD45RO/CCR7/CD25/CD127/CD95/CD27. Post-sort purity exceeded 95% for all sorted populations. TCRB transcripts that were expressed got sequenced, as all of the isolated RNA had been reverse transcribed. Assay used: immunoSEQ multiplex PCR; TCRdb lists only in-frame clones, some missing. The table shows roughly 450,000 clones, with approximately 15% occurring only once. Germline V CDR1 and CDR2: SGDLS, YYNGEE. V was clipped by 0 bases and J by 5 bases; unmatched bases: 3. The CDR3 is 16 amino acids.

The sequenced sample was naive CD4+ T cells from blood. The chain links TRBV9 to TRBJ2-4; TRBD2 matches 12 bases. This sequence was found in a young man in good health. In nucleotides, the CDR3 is TGTGCCAGCAGCGTAGCCCCTAGCGGGAGGGAAAACATTCAGTACTTC. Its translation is CASSVAPSGRENIQYF.